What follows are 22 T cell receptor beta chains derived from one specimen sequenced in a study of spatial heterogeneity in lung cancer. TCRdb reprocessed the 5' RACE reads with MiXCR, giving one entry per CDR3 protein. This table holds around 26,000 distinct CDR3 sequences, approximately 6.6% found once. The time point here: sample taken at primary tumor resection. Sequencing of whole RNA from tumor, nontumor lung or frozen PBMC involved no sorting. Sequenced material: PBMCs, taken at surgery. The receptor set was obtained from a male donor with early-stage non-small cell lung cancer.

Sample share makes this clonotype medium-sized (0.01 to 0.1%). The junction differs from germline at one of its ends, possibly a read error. CDR3 residues: CASSSAGTLTNTQYF. The CDR3 region has the DNA TGCGCCAGCAGCTCGGCGGGGACCCTCACAAATACGCAGTATTTT. This chain connects TRBV5-1 to TRBJ2-3, with D possibly being TRBD2 (6 bases). Germline V gene sequence: CDR1 SGHRS, CDR2 YFSETQ. This CDR3 has 15 residues.

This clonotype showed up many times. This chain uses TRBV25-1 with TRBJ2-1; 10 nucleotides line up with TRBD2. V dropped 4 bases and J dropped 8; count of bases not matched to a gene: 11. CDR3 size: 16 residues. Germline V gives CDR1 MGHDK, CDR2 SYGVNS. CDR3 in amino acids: CASSVQGLAGAHEQFF. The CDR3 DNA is TGTGCCAGCAGTGTCCAGGGGCTAGCGGGAGCCCATGAGCAGTTCTTC.

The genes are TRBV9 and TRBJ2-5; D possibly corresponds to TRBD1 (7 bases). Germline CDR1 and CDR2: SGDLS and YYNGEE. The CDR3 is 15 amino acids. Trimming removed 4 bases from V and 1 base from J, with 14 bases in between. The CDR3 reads CASSPGGQIQETQYF. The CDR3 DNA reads TGTGCCAGCAGCCCCGGGGGACAGATCCAAGAGACCCAGTACTTC. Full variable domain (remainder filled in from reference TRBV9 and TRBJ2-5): DSGVTQTPKHLITATGQRVTLRCSPRSGDLSVYWYQQSLDQGLQFLIQYYNGEERAKGNILERFSAQQFPDLHSELNLSSLELGDSALYFCASSPGGQIQETQYFGPGTRLLVL.

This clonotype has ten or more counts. CDR3 coding DNA: TGTGCCAGTACGCTAGCGGGAGGGCCTGTTGAGCAGTTCTTC. Translated: CASTLAGGPVEQFF. The chain couples TRBV5-6 to TRBJ2-1; the match to TRBD2 covers 12 bases. J lost 9 bases, V lost 8 bases, and 9 bases had no gene match. The length of the CDR3 is 14 residues. The V gene's germline CDR1 is SGHDT and CDR2 YYEEEE.

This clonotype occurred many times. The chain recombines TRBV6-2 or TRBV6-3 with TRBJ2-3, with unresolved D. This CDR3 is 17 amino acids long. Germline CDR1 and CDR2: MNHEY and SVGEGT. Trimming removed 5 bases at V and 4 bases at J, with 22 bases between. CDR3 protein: CASSIPRLDLGADTQYF. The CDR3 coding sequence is TGTGCCAGCAGTATCCCACGACTGGATTTAGGAGCAGATACGCAGTATTTT.

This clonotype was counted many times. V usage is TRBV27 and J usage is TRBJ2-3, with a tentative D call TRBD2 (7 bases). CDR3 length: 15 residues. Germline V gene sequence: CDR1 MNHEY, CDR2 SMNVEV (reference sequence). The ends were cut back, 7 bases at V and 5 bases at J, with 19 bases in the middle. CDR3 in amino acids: CASIPTGGFVDTQYF. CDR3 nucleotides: TGTGCCAGCATCCCAACGGGGGGCTTCGTAGATACGCAGTATTTT.

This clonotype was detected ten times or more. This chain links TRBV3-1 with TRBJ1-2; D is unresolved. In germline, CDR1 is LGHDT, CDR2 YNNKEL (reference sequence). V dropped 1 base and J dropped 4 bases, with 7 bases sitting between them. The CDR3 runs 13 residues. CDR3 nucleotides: TGTGCCAGCAGCCAAGGTAACAGCTATGGCTACACCTTC. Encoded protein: CASSQGNSYGYTF.

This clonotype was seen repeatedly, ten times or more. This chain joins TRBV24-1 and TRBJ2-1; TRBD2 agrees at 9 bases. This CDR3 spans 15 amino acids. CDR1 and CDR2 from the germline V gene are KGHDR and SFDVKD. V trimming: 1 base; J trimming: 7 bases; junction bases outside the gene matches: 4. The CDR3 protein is CATSDFSLAGNEQFF. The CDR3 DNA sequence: TGTGCCACCAGTGATTTTAGCCTAGCGGGAAATGAGCAGTTCTTC.

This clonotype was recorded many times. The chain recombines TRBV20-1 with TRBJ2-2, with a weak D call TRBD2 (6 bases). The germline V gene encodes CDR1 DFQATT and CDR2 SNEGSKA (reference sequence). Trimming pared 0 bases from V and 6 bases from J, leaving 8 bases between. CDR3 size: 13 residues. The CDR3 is CSARDSGAGELFF. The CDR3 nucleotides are TGCAGTGCTAGAGATAGCGGCGCCGGGGAGCTGTTTTTT.

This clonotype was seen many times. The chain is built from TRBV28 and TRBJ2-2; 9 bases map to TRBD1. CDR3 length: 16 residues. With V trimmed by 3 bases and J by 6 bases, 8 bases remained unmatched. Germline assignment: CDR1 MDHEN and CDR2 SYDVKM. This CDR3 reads CASSFRDRVLAGELFF. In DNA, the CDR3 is TGTGCCAGCAGTTTCCGGGACAGGGTTCTGGCCGGGGAGCTGTTTTTT.

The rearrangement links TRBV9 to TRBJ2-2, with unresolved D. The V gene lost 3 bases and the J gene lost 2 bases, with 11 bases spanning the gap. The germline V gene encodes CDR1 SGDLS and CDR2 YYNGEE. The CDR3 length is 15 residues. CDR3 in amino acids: CASSATQLNTGELFF. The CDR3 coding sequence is TGTGCCAGCAGCGCGACGCAGCTTAACACCGGGGAGCTGTTTTTT.

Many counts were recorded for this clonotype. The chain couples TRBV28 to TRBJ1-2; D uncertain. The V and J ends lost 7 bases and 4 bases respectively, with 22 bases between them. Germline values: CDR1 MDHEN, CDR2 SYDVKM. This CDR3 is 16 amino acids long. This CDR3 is CASISNDMSFLYGYTF. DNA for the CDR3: TGTGCCAGCATCAGCAACGACATGAGTTTCCTCTATGGCTACACCTTC.

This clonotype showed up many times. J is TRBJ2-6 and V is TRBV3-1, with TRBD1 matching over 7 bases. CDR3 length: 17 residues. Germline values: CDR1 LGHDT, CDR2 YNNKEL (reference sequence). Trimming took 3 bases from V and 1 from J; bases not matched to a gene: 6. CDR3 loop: CASSQTGSLSGANVLTF. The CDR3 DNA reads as TGTGCCAGCAGCCAGACAGGGAGTTTGTCTGGGGCCAACGTCCTGACTTTC. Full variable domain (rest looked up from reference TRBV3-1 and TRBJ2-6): DTAVSQTPKYLVTQMGNDKSIKCEQNLGHDTMYWYKQDSKKFLKIMFSYNNKELIINETVPNRFSPKSPDKAHLNLHINSLELGDSAVYFCASSQTGSLSGANVLTFGAGSRLTVL.

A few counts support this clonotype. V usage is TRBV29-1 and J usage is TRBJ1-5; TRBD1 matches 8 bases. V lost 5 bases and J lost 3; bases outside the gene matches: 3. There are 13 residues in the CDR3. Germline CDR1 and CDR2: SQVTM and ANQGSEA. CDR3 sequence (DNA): TGCAGCGTTTCGACAGGGGACAATCAGCCCCAGCATTTT. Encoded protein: CSVSTGDNQPQHF.

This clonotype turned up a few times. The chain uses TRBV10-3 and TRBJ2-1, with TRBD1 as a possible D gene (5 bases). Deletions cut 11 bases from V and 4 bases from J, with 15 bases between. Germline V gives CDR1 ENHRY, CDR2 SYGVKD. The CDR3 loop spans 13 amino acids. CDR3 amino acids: CAQEDRNYNEQFF. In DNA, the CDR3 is TGTGCCCAAGAAGACAGAAATTACAATGAGCAGTTCTTC.

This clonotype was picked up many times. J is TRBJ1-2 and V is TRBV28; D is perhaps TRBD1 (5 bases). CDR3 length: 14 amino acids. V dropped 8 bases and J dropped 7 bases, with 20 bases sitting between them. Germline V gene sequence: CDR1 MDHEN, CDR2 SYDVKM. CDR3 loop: CASGRLGQHVGYTF. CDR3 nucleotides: TGTGCCAGCGGACGTTTGGGGCAGCATGTTGGCTACACCTTC.

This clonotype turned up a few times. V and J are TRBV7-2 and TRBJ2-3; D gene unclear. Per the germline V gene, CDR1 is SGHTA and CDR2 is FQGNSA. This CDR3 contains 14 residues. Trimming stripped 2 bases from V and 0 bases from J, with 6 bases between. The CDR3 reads CASSLRRSTDTQYF. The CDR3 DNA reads TGTGCCAGCAGCTTAAGGCGAAGCACAGATACGCAGTATTTT.

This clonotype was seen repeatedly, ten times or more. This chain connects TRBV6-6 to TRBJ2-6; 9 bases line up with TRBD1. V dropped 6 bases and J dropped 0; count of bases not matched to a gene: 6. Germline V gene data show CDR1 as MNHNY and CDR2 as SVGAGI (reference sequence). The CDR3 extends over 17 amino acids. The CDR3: CASRSTGGGSGANVLTF. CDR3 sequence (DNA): TGTGCCAGCAGATCGACAGGGGGTGGCTCTGGGGCCAACGTCCTGACTTTC.

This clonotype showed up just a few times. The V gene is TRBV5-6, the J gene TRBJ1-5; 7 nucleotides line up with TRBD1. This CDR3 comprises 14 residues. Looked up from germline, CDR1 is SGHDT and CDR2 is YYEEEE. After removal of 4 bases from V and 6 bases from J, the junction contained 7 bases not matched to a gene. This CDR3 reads CASSLPGGGQPQHF. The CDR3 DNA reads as TGTGCCAGCAGCCTCCCAGGGGGGGGTCAGCCCCAGCATTTT.

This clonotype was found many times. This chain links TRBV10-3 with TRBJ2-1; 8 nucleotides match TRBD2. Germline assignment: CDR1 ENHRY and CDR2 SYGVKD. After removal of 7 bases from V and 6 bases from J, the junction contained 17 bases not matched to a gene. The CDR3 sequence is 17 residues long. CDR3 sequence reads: CAINTDHSGIPGNEQFF. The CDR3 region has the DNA TGTGCCATCAATACAGACCATAGCGGGATCCCTGGCAATGAGCAGTTCTTC.

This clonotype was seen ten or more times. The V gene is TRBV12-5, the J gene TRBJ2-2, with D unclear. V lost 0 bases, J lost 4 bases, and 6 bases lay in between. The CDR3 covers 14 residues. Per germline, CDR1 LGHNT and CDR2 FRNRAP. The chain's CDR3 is CASGLVPSTGELFF. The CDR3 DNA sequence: TGTGCTAGTGGTTTGGTACCGTCCACCGGGGAGCTGTTTTTT.

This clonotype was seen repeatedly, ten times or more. The CDR3, as DNA: TGTGCCAGCAGCGTCGACAGGGCGGGCACCGGGGAGCTGTTTTTT. Residues: CASSVDRAGTGELFF. V usage is TRBV9 and J usage is TRBJ2-2, with 7 positions matching TRBD1. J gave up 4 bases and V 2 bases, and 5 bases lay outside the gene matches. The CDR3 consists of 15 residues. Germline values: CDR1 SGDLS, CDR2 YYNGEE. Filled out from reference TRBV9 and TRBJ2-2, the complete variable domain reads DSGVTQTPKHLITATGQRVTLRCSPRSGDLSVYWYQQSLDQGLQFLIQYYNGEERAKGNILERFSAQQFPDLHSELNLSSLELGDSALYFCASSVDRAGTGELFFGEGSRLTVL.